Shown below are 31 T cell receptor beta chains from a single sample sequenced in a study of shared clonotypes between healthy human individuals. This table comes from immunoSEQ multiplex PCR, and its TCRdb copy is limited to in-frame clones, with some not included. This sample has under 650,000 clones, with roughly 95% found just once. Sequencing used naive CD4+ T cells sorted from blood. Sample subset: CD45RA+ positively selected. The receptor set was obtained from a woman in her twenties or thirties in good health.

For the CDR3, the DNA is TGTGCCAGTAGTATAGTGTGGGGTCAGCCCCAGCATTTT. It translates to CASSIVWGQPQHF. V usage is TRBV19 and J usage is TRBJ1-5; D is uncertain. In germline, CDR1 is LNHDA, CDR2 SQIVND (reference sequence). This CDR3 spans 13 amino acids. Between the trimmed V and J ends, which lost 1 base and 6 bases, there was a span of 7 bases.

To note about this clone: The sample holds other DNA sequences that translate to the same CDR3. DNA for the CDR3: TGCGCCAGCAGCCCCACTAGCACAGATACGCAGTATTTT. It is translated as CASSPTSTDTQYF. The gene calls are TRBV5-1 and TRBJ2-3; D gene unclear. The V end lost 4 bases, the J end lost 0 bases, and 6 bases lay between the germline ends. CDR1 and CDR2 (germline): SGHRS, YFSETQ. The CDR3 consists of 13 residues.

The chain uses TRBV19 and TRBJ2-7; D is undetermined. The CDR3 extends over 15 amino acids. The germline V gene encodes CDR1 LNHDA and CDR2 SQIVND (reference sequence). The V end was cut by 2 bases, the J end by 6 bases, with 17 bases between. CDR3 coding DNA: TGTGCCAGTAGTATAACCTGGGCGGCTGTATCCGAGCAGTACTTC. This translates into CASSITWAAVSEQYF.

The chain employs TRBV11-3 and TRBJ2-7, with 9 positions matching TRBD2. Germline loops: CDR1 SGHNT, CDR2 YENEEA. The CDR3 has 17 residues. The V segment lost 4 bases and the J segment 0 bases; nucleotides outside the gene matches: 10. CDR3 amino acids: CASSYASGTSRSYEQYF. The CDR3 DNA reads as TGTGCCAGCAGCTACGCTTCGGGGACTAGCCGCTCCTACGAGCAGTACTTC.

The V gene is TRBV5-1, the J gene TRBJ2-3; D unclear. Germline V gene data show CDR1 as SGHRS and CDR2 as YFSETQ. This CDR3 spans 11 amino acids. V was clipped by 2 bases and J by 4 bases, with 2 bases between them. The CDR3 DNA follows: TGCGCCAGCAGCTTTGCAGATACGCAGTATTTT. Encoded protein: CASSFADTQYF.

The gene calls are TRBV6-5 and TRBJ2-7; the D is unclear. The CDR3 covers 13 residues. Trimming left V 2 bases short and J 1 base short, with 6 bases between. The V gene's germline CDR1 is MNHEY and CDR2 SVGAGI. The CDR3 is CASSYGASYEQYF. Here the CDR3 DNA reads TGTGCCAGCAGTTACGGAGCGTCCTACGAGCAGTACTTC.

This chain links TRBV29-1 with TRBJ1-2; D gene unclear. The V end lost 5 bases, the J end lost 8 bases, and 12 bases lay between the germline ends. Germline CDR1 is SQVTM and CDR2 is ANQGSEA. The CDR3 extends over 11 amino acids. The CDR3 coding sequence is TGCAGCGTTCCTCGGTGGTACGGCTACACCTTC. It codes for CSVPRWYGYTF. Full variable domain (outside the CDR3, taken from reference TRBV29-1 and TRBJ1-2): SAVISQKPSRDICQRGTSLTIQCQVDSQVTMMFWYRQQPGQSLTLIATANQGSEATYESGFVIDKFPISRPNLTFSTLTVSNMSPEDSSIYLCSVPRWYGYTFGSGTRLTVV.

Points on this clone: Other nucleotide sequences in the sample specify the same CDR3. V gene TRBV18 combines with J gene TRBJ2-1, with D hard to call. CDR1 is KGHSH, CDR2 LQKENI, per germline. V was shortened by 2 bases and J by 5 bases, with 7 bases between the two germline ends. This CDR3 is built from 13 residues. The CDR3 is CASSPGNHNEQFF. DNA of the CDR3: TGTGCCAGCTCACCAGGGAACCACAATGAGCAGTTCTTC.

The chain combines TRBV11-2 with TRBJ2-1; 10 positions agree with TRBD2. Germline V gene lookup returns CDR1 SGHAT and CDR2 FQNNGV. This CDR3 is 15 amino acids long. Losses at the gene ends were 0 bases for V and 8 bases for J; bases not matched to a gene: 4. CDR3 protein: CASSLETSGTYEQFF. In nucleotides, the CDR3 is TGTGCCAGCAGCTTAGAAACTAGCGGGACCTATGAGCAGTTCTTC.

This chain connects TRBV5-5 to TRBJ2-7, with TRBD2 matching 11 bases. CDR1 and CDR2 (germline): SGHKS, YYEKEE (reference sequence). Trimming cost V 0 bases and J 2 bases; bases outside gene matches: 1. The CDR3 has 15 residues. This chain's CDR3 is CASSLGLAGTYEQYF. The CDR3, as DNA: TGTGCCAGCAGCTTGGGACTAGCGGGAACCTACGAGCAGTACTTC.

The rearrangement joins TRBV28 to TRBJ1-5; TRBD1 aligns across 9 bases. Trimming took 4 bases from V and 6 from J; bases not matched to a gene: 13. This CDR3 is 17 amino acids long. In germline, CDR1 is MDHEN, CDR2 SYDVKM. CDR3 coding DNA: TGTGCCAGCAGTTCGCCGCCGGGACAGGGAGACCGTCAGCCCCAGCATTTT. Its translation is CASSSPPGQGDRQPQHF.

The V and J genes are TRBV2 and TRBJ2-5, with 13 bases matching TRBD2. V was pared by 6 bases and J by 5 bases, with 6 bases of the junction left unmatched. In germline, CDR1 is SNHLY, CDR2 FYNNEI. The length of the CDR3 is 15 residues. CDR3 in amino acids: CASRLTSGGRETQYF. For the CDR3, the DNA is TGTGCCAGCAGGTTGACTAGCGGGGGGCGGGAGACCCAGTACTTC.

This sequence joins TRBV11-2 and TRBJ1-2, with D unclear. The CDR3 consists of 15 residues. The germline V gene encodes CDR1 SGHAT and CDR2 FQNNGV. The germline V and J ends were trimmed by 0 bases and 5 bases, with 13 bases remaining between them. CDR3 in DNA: TGTGCCAGCAGCTTAGATTGGCAAGGAGATTATGGCTACACCTTC. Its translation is CASSLDWQGDYGYTF.

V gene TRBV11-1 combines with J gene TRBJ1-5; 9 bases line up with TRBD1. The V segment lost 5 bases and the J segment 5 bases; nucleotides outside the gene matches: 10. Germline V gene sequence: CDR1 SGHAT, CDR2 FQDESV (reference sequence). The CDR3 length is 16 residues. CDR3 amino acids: CASSQDPDRGDQPQHF. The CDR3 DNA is TGTGCCAGCAGCCAAGATCCGGACAGGGGTGATCAGCCCCAGCATTTT.

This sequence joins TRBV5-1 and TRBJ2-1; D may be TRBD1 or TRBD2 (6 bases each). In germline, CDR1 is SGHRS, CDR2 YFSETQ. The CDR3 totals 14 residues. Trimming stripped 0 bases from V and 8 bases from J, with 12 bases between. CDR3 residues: CASSLEQGGDEQFF. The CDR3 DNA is TGCGCCAGCAGCTTGGAACAGGGAGGCGATGAGCAGTTCTTC.

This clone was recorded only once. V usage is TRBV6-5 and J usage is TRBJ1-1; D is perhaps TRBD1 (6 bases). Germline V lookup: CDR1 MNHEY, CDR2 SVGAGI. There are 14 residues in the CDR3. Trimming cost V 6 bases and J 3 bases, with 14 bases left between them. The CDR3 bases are TGTGCCAGCAGCCCCGTCGCAGGGGACACTGAAGCTTTCTTT. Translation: CASSPVAGDTEAFF.

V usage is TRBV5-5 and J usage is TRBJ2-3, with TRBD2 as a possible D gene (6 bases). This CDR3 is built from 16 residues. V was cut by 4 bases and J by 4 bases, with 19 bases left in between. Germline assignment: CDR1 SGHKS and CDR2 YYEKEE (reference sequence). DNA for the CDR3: TGTGCCAGCAGCCTACGGGGGACGGACGGTTCAGATACGCAGTATTTT. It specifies CASSLRGTDGSDTQYF.

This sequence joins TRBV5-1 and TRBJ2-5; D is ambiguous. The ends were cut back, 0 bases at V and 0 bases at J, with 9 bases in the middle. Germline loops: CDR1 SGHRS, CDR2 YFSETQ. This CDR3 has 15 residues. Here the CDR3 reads CASSLVSGDQETQYF. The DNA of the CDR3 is TGCGCCAGCAGCTTGGTTTCAGGTGACCAAGAGACCCAGTACTTC.

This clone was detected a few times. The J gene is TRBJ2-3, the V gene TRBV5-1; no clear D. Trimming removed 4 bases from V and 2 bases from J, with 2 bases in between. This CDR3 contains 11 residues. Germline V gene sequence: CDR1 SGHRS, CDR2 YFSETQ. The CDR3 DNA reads TGCGCCAGCAGCCACACAGATACGCAGTATTTT. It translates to CASSHTDTQYF.

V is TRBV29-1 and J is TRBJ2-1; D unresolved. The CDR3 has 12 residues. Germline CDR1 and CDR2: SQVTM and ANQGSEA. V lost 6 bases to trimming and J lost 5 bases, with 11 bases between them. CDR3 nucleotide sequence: TGCAGCGTGATGGTAGCAAACAATGAGCAGTTCTTC. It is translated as CSVMVANNEQFF.

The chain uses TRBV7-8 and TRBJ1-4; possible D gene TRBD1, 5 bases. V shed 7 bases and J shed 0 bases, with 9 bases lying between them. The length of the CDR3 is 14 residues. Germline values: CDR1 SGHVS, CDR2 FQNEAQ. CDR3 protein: CASTMGATNEKLFF. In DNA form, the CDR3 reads TGTGCCAGCACCATGGGGGCAACTAATGAAAAACTGTTTTTT. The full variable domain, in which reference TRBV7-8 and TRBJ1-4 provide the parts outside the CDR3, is GAGVSQSPRYKVAKRGQDVALRCDPISGHVSLFWYQQALGQGPEFLTYFQNEAQLDKSGLPSDRFFAERPEGSVSTLKIQRTQQEDSAVYLCASTMGATNEKLFFGSGTQLSVL.

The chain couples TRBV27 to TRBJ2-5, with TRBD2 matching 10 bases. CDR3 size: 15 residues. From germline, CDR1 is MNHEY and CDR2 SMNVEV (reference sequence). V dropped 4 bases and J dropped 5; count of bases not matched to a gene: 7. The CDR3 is CASSSLAGGAETQYF. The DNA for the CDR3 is TGTGCCAGCAGTTCCTTAGCGGGAGGAGCGGAGACCCAGTACTTC.

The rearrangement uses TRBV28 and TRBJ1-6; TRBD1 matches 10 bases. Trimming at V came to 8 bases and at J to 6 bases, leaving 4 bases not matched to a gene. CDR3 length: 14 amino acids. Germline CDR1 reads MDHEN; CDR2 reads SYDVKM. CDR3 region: CASRTGGPNSPLHF. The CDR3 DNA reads TGTGCCAGCCGGACAGGGGGACCTAATTCACCCCTCCACTTT.

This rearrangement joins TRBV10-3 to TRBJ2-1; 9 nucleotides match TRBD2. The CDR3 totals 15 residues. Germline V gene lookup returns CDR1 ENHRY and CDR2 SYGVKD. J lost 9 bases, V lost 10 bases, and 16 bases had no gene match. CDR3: CATTPGLAPSGEQFF. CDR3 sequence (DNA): TGTGCCACCACTCCGGGACTAGCTCCCTCGGGTGAGCAGTTCTTC.

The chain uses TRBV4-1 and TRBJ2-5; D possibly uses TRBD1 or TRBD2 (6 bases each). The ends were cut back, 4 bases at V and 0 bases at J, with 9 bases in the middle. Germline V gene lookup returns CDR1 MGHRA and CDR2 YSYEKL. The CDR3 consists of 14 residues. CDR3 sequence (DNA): TGCGCCAGCAGCCGGGGGGACAACCAAGAGACCCAGTACTTC. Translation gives CASSRGDNQETQYF.

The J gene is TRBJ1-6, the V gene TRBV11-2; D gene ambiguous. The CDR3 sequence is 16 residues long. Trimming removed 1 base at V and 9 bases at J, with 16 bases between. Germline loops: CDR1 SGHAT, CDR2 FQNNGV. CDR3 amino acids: CASSLVGPPGSSPLHF. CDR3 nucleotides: TGTGCCAGCAGCTTAGTAGGACCCCCGGGTAGTTCACCCCTCCACTTT.

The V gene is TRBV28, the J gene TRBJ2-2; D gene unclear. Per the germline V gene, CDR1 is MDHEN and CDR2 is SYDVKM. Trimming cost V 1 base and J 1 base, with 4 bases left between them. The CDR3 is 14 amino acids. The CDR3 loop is CASSLYRNTGELFF. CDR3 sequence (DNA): TGTGCCAGCAGTTTATACAGGAACACCGGGGAGCTGTTTTTT. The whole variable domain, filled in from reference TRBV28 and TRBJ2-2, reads DVKVTQSSRYLVKRTGEKVFLECVQDMDHENMFWYRQDPGLGLRLIYFSYDVKMKEKGDIPEGYSVSREKKERFSLILESASTNQTSMYLCASSLYRNTGELFFGEGSRLTVL.

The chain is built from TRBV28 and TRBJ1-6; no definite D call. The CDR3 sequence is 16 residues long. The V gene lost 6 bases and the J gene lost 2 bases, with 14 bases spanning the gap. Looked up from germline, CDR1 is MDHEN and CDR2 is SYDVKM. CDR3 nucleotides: TGTGCCAGCAGCCCCTCGGAGAGAGCCTATAATTCACCCCTCCACTTT. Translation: CASSPSERAYNSPLHF.

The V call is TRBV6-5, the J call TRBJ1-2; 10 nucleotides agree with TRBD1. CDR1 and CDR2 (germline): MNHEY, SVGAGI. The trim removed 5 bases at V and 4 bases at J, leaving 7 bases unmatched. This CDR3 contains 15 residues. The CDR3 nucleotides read TGTGCCAGCAGTCCGGACAGGGGGATTTTCTATGGCTACACCTTC. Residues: CASSPDRGIFYGYTF.

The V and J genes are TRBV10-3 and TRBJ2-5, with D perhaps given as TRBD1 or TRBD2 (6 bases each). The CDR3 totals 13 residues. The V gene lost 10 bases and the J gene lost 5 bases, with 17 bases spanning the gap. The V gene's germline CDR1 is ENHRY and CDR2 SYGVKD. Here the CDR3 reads CATLPGAGETQYF. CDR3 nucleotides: TGTGCCACCCTCCCGGGGGCCGGGGAGACCCAGTACTTC.

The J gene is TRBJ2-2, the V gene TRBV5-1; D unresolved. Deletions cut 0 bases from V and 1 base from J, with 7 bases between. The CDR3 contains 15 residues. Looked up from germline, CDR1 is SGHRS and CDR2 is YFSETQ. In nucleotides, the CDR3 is TGCGCCAGCAGCTTGGAATGGGAGAACACCGGGGAGCTGTTTTTT. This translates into CASSLEWENTGELFF.